The T cell receptor (beta chain) described here comes from a study of shared clonotypes between healthy human individuals. Roughly 90 million PBMCs went into genomic DNA for unsorted samples. In replicate PCRs of unsorted PBMC, approximately 0.3 ug DNA, 25,000 to 35,000 T cell genomes, was used. Sequencing was performed with immunoSEQ multiplex PCR; in TCRdb, only in-frame clones are kept and a portion is missing. The sample lists hundreds of thousands of clones, around 77% seen once, with 12% in the top ten. Germline CDR1 reads SGHTA; CDR2 reads FQGNSA. V lost 5 bases, J lost 0 bases, and 11 bases lay in between. The CDR3 covers 14 residues.

This rearrangement joins TRBV7-2 to TRBJ2-7; D is ambiguous. Material for sequencing was PBMCs. This TCR was sampled from a woman between 40 and 55 years old in good health. Some clones in this sample may be carry-over from other donors' samples. The CDR3 coding sequence is TGTGCCAGCAGCCCACACAGTGGCTCCTACGAGCAGTACTTC. Translation: CASSPHSGSYEQYF.